One sample yielded the 13 T cell receptor beta chains listed below, sequenced in a study of T-cell reconstitution after alpha-beta-depleted transplantation in children. TCRbeta library preparation incorporated unique molecular identifiers. TCRdb re-derived calls from the PCR reads in MiXCR, one entry per CDR3 protein. This sample has over 400,000 distinct CDR3 sequences, with approximately 12% found just once. Source: PBMCs from the stem cell graft donor, taken from the stem cell graft. Receptors were obtained from a human donor who donated a stem cell graft to a child with combined immunodeficiency.

This clonotype has ten or more counts. The chain uses TRBV25-1 and TRBJ2-7, with a tentative D call TRBD1 (5 bases). Germline V gene sequence: CDR1 MGHDK, CDR2 SYGVNS. Trimming left V 8 bases short and J 3 bases short, with 14 bases between. The CDR3 has 13 amino acids. The CDR3 DNA sequence: TGTGCCAGCTACAATCAGGGCGACTACGAGCAGTACTTC. It yields the protein CASYNQGDYEQYF.

Only a few counts were recorded for this clonotype. The rearrangement links TRBV7-2 to TRBJ2-7; no clear D gene. This CDR3 has 14 residues. From germline, CDR1 is SGHTA and CDR2 FQGNSA. Trimming left V 5 bases short and J 2 bases short, with 13 bases between. CDR3 sequence: CASSPGVIPYEQYF. CDR3 sequence (DNA): TGTGCCAGCAGCCCTGGGGTTATTCCCTACGAGCAGTACTTC.

Only a few counts were recorded for this clonotype. The chain employs TRBV7-9 and TRBJ2-1; D gene unclear. The CDR3 consists of 13 residues. The V gene lost 2 bases and the J gene lost 7 bases, with 9 bases spanning the gap. Germline V CDR1 and CDR2: SEHNR, FQNEAQ (reference sequence). The CDR3 loop is CASSLSAENEQFF. The CDR3 region has the DNA TGTGCCAGCAGCTTAAGTGCGGAGAATGAGCAGTTCTTC.

This clonotype came up many times. The V and J genes are TRBV4-3 and TRBJ2-3; D remains unclear. Per the germline V gene, CDR1 is LGHNA and CDR2 is YSLEER. The CDR3 sequence is 13 residues long. V shed 0 bases and J shed 4 bases, with 5 bases lying between them. In nucleotides, the CDR3 is TGCGCCAGCAGCCAAGATTGGTCAGATACGCAGTATTTT. Protein product: CASSQDWSDTQYF.

In its sample, this clonotype was seen a few times. The chain links TRBV2 to TRBJ1-4; D gene ambiguous. This CDR3 is 14 amino acids long. Germline-derived CDR1 and CDR2 are SNHLY and FYNNEI. V gave up 3 bases and J gave up 4 bases, with 9 bases separating them. Written as DNA, the CDR3 is TGTGCCAGCAGTGATTCGTCGGTTAATGAAAAACTGTTTTTT. Protein: CASSDSSVNEKLFF.

The J gene is TRBJ2-1, the V gene TRBV29-1; 7 bases match TRBD2. Germline CDR1 reads SQVTM; CDR2 reads ANQGSEA. V was clipped by 7 bases and J by 6 bases; unmatched bases: 12. CDR3 length equals 14 residues. The CDR3 protein is CSAERERLVNEQFF. Written as DNA, the CDR3 is TGCAGCGCGGAGCGGGAAAGATTAGTCAATGAGCAGTTCTTC.

This clonotype has more than one count but fewer than ten. The CDR3 here is CAASGGTYEQYF. The CDR3 region has the DNA TGTGCAGCTAGCGGGGGGACGTACGAGCAGTACTTC. This chain uses TRBV7-3 with TRBJ2-7; 11 bases are shared with TRBD2. Germline V gene data show CDR1 as SGHTA and CDR2 as FQGTGA. The CDR3 spans 12 residues.

This clonotype was observed a handful of times. The J gene is TRBJ2-1, the V gene TRBV11-2, with TRBD2 matching 8 bases. This CDR3 has 16 amino acids. The V and J ends lost 5 bases and 8 bases, in that order; junction bases with no gene match: 14. The V gene's germline CDR1 is SGHAT and CDR2 FQNNGV. CDR3 amino acids: CASSTGGTHSGDEQFF. As DNA, the CDR3 is TGTGCCAGCAGCACGGGGGGGACGCACTCGGGGGATGAGCAGTTCTTC.

This clonotype has more than one count but fewer than ten. The chain is built from TRBV4-3 and TRBJ1-2; D is possibly TRBD1 (6 bases). CDR3 length equals 13 residues. V lost 4 bases and J 8 bases, leaving 14 bases between the germline ends. Germline-derived CDR1 and CDR2 are LGHNA and YSLEER. CDR3: CASSPPGASGYTF. CDR3 DNA: TGCGCCAGCAGCCCCCCGGGGGCATCGGGCTACACCTTC.

This chain uses TRBV4-3 with TRBJ1-1, with D perhaps TRBD1 (6 bases). The CDR3 length is 18 residues. The V and J ends lost 2 bases and 1 base respectively, with 20 bases between them. The V gene's germline CDR1 is LGHNA and CDR2 YSLEER. The CDR3 nucleotides are TGCGCCAGCAGCCAAATGCTACACGGGGGGGCGACGAACACTGAAGCTTTCTTT. Its translation: CASSQMLHGGATNTEAFF.

Points on this clonotype: This may come from a read error, since a much larger clone is one base off. The chain carries TRBV20-1 and TRBJ2-7; D is perhaps TRBD1 (7 bases). Looked up from germline, CDR1 is DFQATT and CDR2 is SNEGSKA (reference sequence). The CDR3 runs to 16 residues. The CDR3 sequence is CCARTEGGQYPYEQYF. CDR3 bases: TGCTGTGCTAGGACGGAGGGGGGACAGTATCCCTACGAGCAGTACTTC.

This rearrangement joins TRBV29-1 to TRBJ1-1, with 7 bases identical to TRBD1. This CDR3 spans 14 amino acids. After removal of 4 bases from V and 6 bases from J, the junction contained 11 bases not matched to a gene. Germline-derived CDR1 and CDR2 are SQVTM and ANQGSEA. The CDR3 is CSVGDRDVGAEAFF. CDR3 DNA: TGCAGCGTTGGAGACAGGGATGTTGGGGCTGAAGCTTTCTTT.

This clonotype was counted only a few times. The chain combines TRBV24-1 with TRBJ2-3; D is tentatively TRBD1 or TRBD2 (5 bases each). V shed 3 bases and J shed 5 bases, with 17 bases lying between them. Germline CDR1 reads KGHDR; CDR2 reads SFDVKD. The CDR3 contains 16 residues. The CDR3 DNA is TGTGCCACCAGTGATCGAATCCGGGACCCCCTAGATACGCAGTATTTT. It encodes CATSDRIRDPLDTQYF.